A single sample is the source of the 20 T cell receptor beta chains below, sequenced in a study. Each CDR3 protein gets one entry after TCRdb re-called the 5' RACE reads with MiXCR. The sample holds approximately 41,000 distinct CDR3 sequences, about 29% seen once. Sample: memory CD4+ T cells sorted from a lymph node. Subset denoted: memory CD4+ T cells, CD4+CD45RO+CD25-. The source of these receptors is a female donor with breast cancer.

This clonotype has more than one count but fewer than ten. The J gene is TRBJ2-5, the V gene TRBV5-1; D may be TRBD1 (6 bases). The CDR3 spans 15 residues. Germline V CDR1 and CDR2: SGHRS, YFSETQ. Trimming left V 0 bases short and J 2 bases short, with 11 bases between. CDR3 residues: CASSLVGQPQETQYF. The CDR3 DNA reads TGCGCCAGCAGCTTGGTTGGACAGCCGCAAGAGACCCAGTACTTC.

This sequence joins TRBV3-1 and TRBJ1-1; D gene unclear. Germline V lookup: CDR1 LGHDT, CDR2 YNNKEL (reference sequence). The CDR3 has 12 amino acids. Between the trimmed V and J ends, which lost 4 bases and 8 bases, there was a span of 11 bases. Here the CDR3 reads CASSPRHAEAFF. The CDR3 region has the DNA TGTGCCAGCAGCCCTCGCCACGCCGAAGCTTTCTTT.

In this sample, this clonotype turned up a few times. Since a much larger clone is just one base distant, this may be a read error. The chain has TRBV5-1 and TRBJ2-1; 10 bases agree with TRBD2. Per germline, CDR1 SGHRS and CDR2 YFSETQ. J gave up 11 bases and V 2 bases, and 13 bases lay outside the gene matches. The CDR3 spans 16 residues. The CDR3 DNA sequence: TGCGCCAGCAGCTTCTCCCTAGCGGGAGCTATCGATAAGCAGTTCTTC. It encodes CASSFSLAGAIDKQFF.

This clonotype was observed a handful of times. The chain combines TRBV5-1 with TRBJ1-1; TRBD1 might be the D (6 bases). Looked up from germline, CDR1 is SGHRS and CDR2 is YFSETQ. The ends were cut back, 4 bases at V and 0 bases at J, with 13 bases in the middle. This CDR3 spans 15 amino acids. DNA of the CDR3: TGCGCCAGCAGCCGGGCCGGGGGCGTGAACACTGAAGCTTTCTTT. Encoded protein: CASSRAGGVNTEAFF.

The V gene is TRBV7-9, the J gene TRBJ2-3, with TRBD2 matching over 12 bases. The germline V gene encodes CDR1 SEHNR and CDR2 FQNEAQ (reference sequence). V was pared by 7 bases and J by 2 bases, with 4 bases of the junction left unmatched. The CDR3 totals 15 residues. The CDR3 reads CASTLAGGATDTQYF. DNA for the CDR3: TGTGCCAGCACCCTAGCGGGGGGGGCCACAGATACGCAGTATTTT.

The CDR3 DNA is TGTGCCACCACTGTCAGACGGGCGGGCCAGCCCCAGCATTTT. Translating it yields CATTVRRAGQPQHF. The gene calls are TRBV6-1 and TRBJ1-5; D is unclear. Trimming took 10 bases from V and 7 from J, leaving 20 bases between them. This CDR3 has 14 residues. Germline CDR1 MNHNS, CDR2 SASEGT.

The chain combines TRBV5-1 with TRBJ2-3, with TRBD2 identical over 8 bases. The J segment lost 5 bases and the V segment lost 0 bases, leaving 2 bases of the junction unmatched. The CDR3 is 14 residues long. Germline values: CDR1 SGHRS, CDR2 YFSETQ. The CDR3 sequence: CASSLGLAQDTQYF. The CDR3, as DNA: TGCGCCAGCAGCTTGGGACTAGCGCAAGATACGCAGTATTTT.

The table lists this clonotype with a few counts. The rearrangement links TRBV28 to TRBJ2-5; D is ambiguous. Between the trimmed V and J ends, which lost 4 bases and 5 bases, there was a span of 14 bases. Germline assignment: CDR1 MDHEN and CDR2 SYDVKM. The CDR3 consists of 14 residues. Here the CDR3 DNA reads TGTGCCAGCAGTTCCCGGACCCATGGGGAGACCCAGTACTTC. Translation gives CASSSRTHGETQYF. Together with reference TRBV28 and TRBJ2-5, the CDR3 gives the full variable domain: DVKVTQSSRYLVKRTGEKVFLECVQDMDHENMFWYRQDPGLGLRLIYFSYDVKMKEKGDIPEGYSVSREKKERFSLILESASTNQTSMYLCASSSRTHGETQYFGPGTRLLVL.

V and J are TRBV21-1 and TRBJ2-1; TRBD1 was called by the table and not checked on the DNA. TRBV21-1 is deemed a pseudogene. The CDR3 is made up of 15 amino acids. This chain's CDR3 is CASSKVRGASNEQFF. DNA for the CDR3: TGTGCCAGCAGCAAAGTTCGGGGGGCGTCGAATGAGCAGTTCTTC.

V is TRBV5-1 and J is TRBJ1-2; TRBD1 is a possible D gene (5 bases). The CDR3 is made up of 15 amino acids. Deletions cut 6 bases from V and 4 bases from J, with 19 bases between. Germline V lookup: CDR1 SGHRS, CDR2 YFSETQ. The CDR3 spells CASKLEVGATYGYTF. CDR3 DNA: TGCGCCAGCAAGCTTGAAGTAGGGGCCACCTATGGCTACACCTTC.

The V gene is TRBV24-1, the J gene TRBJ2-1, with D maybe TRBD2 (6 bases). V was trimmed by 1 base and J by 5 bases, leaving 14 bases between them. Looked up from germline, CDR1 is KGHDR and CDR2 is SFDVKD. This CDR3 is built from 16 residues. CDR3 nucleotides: TGTGCCACCAGTGATTTAAATTGGGCGGGAAACAATGAGCAGTTCTTC. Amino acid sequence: CATSDLNWAGNNEQFF.

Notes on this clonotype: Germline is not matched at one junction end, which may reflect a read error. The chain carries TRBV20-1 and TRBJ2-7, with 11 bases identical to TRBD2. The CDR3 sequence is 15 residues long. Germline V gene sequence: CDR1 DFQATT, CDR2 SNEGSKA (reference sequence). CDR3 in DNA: TGCGGTGCAGGGACTAGCGGCCTAGGCTCCTACGAGCAGTACTTC. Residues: CGAGTSGLGSYEQYF.

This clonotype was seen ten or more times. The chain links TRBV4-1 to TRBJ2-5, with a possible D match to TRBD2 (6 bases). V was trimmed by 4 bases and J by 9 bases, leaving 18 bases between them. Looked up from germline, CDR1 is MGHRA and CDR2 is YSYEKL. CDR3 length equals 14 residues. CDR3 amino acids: CASSPRGGIRAQYF. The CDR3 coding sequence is TGCGCCAGCAGCCCCCGGGGCGGGATTAGGGCCCAGTACTTC.

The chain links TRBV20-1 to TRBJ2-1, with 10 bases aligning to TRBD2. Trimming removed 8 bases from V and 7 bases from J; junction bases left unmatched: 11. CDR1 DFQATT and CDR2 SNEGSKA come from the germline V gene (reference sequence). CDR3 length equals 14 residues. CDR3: CSLILAGLRNEQFF. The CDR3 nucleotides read TGCAGTCTCATACTAGCGGGACTCCGGAATGAGCAGTTCTTC.

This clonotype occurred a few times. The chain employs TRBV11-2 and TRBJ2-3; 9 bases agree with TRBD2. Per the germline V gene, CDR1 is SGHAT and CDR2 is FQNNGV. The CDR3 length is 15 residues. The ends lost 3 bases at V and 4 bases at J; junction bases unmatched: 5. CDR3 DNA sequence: TGTGCCAGCAGCTTTCTAGCGGGAACGGCAGATACGCAGTATTTT. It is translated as CASSFLAGTADTQYF.

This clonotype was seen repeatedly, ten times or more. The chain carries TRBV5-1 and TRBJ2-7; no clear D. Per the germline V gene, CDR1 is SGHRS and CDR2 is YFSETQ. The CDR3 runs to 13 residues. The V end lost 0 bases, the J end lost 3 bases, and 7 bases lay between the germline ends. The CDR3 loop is CASSLEANYEQYF. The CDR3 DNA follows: TGCGCCAGCAGCTTGGAGGCCAACTACGAGCAGTACTTC.

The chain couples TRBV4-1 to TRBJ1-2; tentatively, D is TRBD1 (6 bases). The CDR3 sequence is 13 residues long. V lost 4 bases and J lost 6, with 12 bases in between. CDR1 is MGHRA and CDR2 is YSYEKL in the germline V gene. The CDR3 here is CASSRRGGDGYTF. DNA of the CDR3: TGCGCCAGCAGCCGCCGAGGGGGGGATGGCTACACCTTC.

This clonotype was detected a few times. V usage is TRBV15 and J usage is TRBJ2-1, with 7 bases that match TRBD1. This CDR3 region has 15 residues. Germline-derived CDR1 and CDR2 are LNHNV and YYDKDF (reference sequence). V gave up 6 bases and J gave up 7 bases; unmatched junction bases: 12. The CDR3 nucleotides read TGTGCCACCAGTTCGACGACAGGGTGGTTGAATGAGCAGTTCTTC. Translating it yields CATSSTTGWLNEQFF.

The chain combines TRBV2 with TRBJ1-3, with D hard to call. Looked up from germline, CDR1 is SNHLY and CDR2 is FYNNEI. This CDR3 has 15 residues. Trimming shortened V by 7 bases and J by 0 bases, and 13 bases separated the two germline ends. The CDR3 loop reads CASKGRLSSGNTIYF. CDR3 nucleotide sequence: TGTGCCAGCAAAGGACGTTTAAGCTCTGGAAACACCATATATTTT.

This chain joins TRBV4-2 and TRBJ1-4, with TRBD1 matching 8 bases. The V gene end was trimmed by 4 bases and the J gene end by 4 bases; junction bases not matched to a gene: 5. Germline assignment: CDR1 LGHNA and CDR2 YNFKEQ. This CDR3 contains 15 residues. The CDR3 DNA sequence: TGTGCCAGCAGCCGAACGACAGGGGATAATGAAAAACTGTTTTTT. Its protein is CASSRTTGDNEKLFF.